This T cell receptor (beta chain) was found in a study of Tregs in tolerant kidney transplant recipients (dated by TCRdb to about 2019). Describing the broader study: The transplants used related donors with nonmyeloablative bone marrow transplantation, and mixed chimerism in the human trials was transient. TCRbeta sequencing was used in the study to identify donor-specific regulatory T cells before combined kidney and bone marrow transplantation, and the identified cells were then tracked after transplant. What the study reported, not specific to this receptor: Because the study included only a small number of patients, the results must be confirmed in larger populations and under other immunosuppression protocols. Expanding Tregs with activated donor B cells appeared to identify the most biologically relevant and donor-specific TCRbeta repertoire. Biological reproducibility was not examined directly, but technical replication error appeared to be minimal. For some patients the PCR primers changed over time, which made it impossible to compare the samples from those patients at the nucleotide level. In tolerant patients, donor-specific Tregs expanded more than Tregs overall, which suggests antigen-driven rather than nonspecific expansion.

Genomic DNA was extracted from sorted cells with the QIAGEN DNeasy Blood and Tissue Kit for TCRbeta CDR3 sequencing. High-throughput TCRbeta CDR3 sequencing was carried out commercially through immunoSEQ, with PCR amplification with bias correction and internal controls included. The study's processing was this. A unique productive TCRbeta sequence was defined by the CDR3 nucleotide sequence when primers matched, and otherwise by the CDR3 amino acid sequence together with the Vbeta and Jbeta genes. To correct sorting error, sequences shared between sorted populations at a frequency ratio of 2:1 or less were removed; the rest were assigned to the higher population. A sequence was defined as donor-reactive if the sequence was expanded at least 5-fold in CFSE-low cells compared with unstimulated cells and had a frequency of at least 0.01% in CFSE-low cells. Jensen-Shannon divergence calculated on the top 100 TCRbeta sequences ranked by frequency was used to measure repertoire divergence. For samples with multiple sequencing runs, sorting error was corrected in each run separately before the runs were combined. This immuneACCESS table, as held by TCRdb, lists in-frame sequences with V and J called but not all clones. Of the missing ones, under half trace to an unresolved V gene in checked studies; the others have no known cause. V and J calls and clone size are as listed in that table; D and trimming were resolved from the DNA. Per the sample table, the count is about 30,000 clones. Together, the top ten hold over 13% of the sample.

The time point label of this sample denotes: blood sample drawn before combined kidney and bone marrow transplant. Thawed PBMCs were FACS-sorted into unstimulated Tregs (CD4+CD25+CD127-), CD4+ non-Tregs (CD4+CD25-), CD4 cells and CD8 cells. A few combined kidney and bone marrow transplant recipients from the ITN036ST trial were included as patients, and samples were available only from these trial subjects. Healthy control blood was processed to PBMCs by Ficoll density gradient and cryopreserved, and patient PBMCs were collected before and after transplant. As for this clone: The specificity of this receptor is unknown. The CDR3 end falls 3 residues outside the read, so it is completed with the germline J gene.

Trimmed from V: 6 bases; trimmed from J: 5 bases; junction bases lacking a gene match: 14. Its CDR3 holds 15 amino acids, cysteine through phenylalanine. Of the CDR3's DNA, 36 bases were read; they are in frame from base 1. Sequences DFQATT (CDR1) and SNEGSKA (CDR2) are obtained from the germline V gene (reference sequence). Sequences were derived from CD8+ T cells from blood, sampled before the transplant. The source is a human donor who received a combined kidney and bone marrow transplant. The chain is encoded by TRBV20-1 joined to TRBJ2-5, and 8 junction bases match TRBD2. The CDR3: CSADEGEREMETQYF. Partial CDR3 DNA: TGCAGTGCGGATGAGGGTGAGCGGGAGATGGAGACC.